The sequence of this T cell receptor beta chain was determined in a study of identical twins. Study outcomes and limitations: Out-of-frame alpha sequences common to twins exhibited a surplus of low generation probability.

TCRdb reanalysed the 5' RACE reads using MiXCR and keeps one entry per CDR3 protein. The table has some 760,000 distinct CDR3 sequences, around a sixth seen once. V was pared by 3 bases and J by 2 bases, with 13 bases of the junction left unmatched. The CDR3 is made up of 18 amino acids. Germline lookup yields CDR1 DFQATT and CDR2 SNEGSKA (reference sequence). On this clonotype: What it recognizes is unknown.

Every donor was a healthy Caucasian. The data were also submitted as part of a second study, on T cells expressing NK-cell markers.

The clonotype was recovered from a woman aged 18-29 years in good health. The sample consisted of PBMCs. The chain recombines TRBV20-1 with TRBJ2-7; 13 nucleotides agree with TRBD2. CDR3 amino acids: CSASQVGLAGDRAYEQYF. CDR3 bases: TGCAGTGCTAGCCAGGTCGGACTAGCGGGAGATCGGGCCTACGAGCAGTACTTC.